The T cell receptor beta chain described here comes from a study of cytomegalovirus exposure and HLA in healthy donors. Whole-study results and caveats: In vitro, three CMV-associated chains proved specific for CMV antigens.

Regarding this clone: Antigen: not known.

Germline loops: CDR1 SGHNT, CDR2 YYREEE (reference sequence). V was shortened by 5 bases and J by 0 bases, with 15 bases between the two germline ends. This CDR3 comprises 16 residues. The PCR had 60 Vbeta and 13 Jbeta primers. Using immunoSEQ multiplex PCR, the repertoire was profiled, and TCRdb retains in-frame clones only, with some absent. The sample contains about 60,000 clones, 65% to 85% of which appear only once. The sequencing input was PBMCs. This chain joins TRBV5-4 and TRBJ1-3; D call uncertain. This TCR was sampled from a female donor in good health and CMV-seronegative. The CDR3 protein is CASRNTDKSSGNTIYF. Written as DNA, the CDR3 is TGTGCCAGCAGAAACACCGACAAGAGCTCTGGAAACACCATATATTTT.